This T cell receptor (beta chain) was sequenced in a study of T cell responses to AZD1222 COVID-19 vaccine (dated by TCRdb to the early 2020s). Looking at the study overall: Because spike-specific TCR depth and breadth did not differ between the two schedules, AZD1222 recipients who got a second dose at roughly 4 weeks were pooled with those who got a second dose at roughly 12 weeks. TCR sequencing covered over 230 trial participants: approximately 200 given two doses of AZD1222 and 26 given two doses of MenACWY control vaccine. Trial participants were enrolled by age into subgroups of 18-55, 56-69 and 70-plus years, and around 150, 29 and 61 TCR-sequenced participants, respectively, were included in these subgroups.

The time point label on this specimen signifies: baseline before first vaccination. The vaccinee samples were drawn from two UK trials, COV001 and COV002, one of which was a single-blind randomized controlled phase 2/3 trial testing AZD1222 (ChAdOx1 nCoV-19) in healthy adults. Trial participant PBMC samples were collected at day 0 and day 28 after the second dose for TCRbeta chain sequencing. The CDR3 regions of human TCRbeta chains were analyzed by immunosequencing. The source study handled its data this way. Repertoire TCRs were checked for matches against a reference library of SARS-CoV-2-specific TCRs that had been generated using the MIRA antigen-specificity platform. Breadth meant the fraction of unique TCRs that were SARS-CoV-2-associated, whereas depth meant the fraction of total T cells that were SARS-CoV-2-associated. Using the MIRA data, every spike-specific TCR was mapped to the spike region that the TCR reacted to and assigned to either a CD4 or a CD8 class. Log10-transformed breadth and depth values were compared by one-way ANOVA with Sidak's multiple comparisons tests. This is the immuneACCESS table as TCRdb keeps it, with only in-frame sequences that have V and J called. A part of the clones is gone; compared with another copy, unresolved V genes explain less than half, and the rest is unexplained. V and J calls and clone size follow that table, whereas D and trimming were derived from the DNA. For this sample there are roughly 160,000 clones; 90% to 95% appear just once. The top ten clonotypes cover about 0.9% of the sample.

For CDR1 and CDR2, the germline V gene lists MNHEY and SVGAGI. V and J lose 6 bases and 2 bases, and a span of 7 bases separates them. The CDR3, from cysteine to phenylalanine, totals 12 residues. This entry keeps only the CDR3 DNA: 36 bases, framed from base 1. Study-level results and caveats: Nearly half of unique spike-specific TCRs reportedly recognized epitopes outside regions mutated in the B.1.351 and B.1.1.7 variants. In the small 56-69-year group, the increase in depth fell short of significance, most likely because of low power. Because no day 14 peak-response samples were available, the repertoires could be characterized only after the peak T cell response. The whole spike protein was spanned by vaccine-associated CD4 TCRs, and dominant responses were seen in regions 160-218 and 743-854. Conclusions about previously exposed vaccinees are limited because only six or seven AZD1222 recipients were SARS-CoV-2 seropositive at baseline. Most participants were white British and females outnumbered males, and the authors suggested that clonal diversity may have been underestimated. A significant rise in spike-specific TCR breadth and depth was observed after two AZD1222 doses relative to day 0 and relative to MenACWY recipients.

Points on this clone: Its antigen is unknown. No base quality information exists; no much larger clone differs at one position.

The receptor was derived from an adult in good health. This sample comprised peripheral blood, obtained on day 0 of AZD1222 vaccination. The chain is encoded by TRBV6-5 joined to TRBJ1-2, with no confident D gene call. The sequence in DNA is TGTGCCAGCAGAGCTTCAAACTATGGCTACACCTTC. This translates into CASRASNYGYTF.